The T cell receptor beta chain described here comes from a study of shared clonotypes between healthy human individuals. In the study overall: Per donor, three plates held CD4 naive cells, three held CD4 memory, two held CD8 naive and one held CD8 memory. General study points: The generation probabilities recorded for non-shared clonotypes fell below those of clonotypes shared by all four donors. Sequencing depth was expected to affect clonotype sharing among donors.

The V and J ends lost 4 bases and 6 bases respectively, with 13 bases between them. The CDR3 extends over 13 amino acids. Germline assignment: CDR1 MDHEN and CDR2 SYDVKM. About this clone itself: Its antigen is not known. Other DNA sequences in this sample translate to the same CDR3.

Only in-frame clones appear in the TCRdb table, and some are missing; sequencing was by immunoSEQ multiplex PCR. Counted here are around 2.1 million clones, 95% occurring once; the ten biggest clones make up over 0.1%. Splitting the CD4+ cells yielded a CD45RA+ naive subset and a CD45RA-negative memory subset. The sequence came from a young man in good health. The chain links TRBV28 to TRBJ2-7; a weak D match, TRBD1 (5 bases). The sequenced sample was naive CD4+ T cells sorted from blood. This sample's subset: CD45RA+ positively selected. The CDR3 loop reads CASSSTSRGEQYF. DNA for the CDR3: TGTGCCAGCAGTTCAACAAGTAGGGGCGAGCAGTACTTC.